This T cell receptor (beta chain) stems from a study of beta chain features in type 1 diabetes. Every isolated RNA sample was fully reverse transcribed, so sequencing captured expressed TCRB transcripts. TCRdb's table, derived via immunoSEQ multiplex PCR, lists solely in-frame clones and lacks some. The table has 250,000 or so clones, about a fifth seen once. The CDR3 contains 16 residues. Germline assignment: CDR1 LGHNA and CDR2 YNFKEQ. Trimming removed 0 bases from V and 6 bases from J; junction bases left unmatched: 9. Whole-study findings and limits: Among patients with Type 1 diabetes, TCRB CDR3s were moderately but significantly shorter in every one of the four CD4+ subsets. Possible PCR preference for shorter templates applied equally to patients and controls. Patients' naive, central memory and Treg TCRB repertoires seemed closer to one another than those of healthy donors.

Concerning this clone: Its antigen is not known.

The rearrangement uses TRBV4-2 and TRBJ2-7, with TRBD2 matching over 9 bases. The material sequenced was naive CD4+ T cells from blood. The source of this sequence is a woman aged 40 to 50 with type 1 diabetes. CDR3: CASSQEVGLAGGEQYF. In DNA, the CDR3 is TGTGCCAGCAGCCAAGAGGTGGGACTAGCCGGGGGCGAGCAGTACTTC.